The rows below give T cell receptor beta chains drawn from one sample of a study of Graves' ophthalmopathy and Graves' hyperthyroidism. TCRdb recomputed calls from the multiplex PCR reads with MiXCR, one row per CDR3 protein. This table has roughly 700,000 distinct CDR3 sequences, about 44% appearing once. The sample consisted of peripheral blood. Receptors were obtained from an adult man with Graves' ophthalmopathy. Both conserved end residues are part of each CDR3. The order of the fields is V gene, D gene, CDR3 protein. D genes are given only for firm matches.

V gene: TRBV20-1; D gene: NA; CDR3 protein: CSASFAQTQETQYF
V gene: TRBV7-9; D gene: NA; CDR3 protein: CASSLRGNTEAFF
V gene: TRBV6-9; D gene: TRBD2; CDR3 protein: CASTMTSGGLQETQYF
V gene: TRBV20-1; D gene: TRBD1; CDR3 protein: CSATTGTESSYEQYF
V gene: TRBV15; D gene: NA; CDR3 protein: CATSRGAGLYGYTF
V gene: TRBV20-1; D gene: NA; CDR3 protein: CSARRQRGWPQHF
V gene: TRBV15; D gene: NA; CDR3 protein: CATSRGFQETQYF
V gene: TRBV20-1; D gene: NA; CDR3 protein: CSATRTPDRFEHEQYF
V gene: TRBV19; D gene: NA; CDR3 protein: CASTSPWRTSGRDGNSPLHF
V gene: TRBV20-1; D gene: TRBD1; CDR3 protein: CSAGGQVDQPQHF
V gene: TRBV11-2; D gene: NA; CDR3 protein: CASSFPLLKETQYF
V gene: TRBV20-1; D gene: NA; CDR3 protein: CSAREPTQETQYF
V gene: TRBV2; D gene: NA; CDR3 protein: CASWGRSLGNSPLHF
V gene: TRBV10-3; D gene: TRBD1; CDR3 protein: CASSFSYRGGHYGYTF
V gene: TRBV6-2/TRBV6-3; D gene: NA; CDR3 protein: CASSYGRGTYEQYF
V gene: TRBV10-2; D gene: NA; CDR3 protein: CASSDHSAIRDGYTF
V gene: TRBV7-9; D gene: NA; CDR3 protein: CASSLGVLPEAFF
V gene: TRBV13; D gene: TRBD2; CDR3 protein: CASSPGLAGAQETQYF
V gene: TRBV14; D gene: NA; CDR3 protein: CASSQELSSPLHF
V gene: TRBV7-2; D gene: NA; CDR3 protein: CASSQEMGAGEHEKLFF
V gene: TRBV10-2; D gene: NA; CDR3 protein: CASSDSGANVLTF
V gene: TRBV10-2; D gene: NA; CDR3 protein: CASSGPEETQYF
V gene: TRBV6-2/TRBV6-3; D gene: TRBD1; CDR3 protein: CASSTPGQENSPLHF
V gene: TRBV9; D gene: NA; CDR3 protein: CASSQEWGFYSPLHF